This TCR beta chain was obtained from a study of T cells in Graves' hyperthyroidism and ophthalmopathy. V gave up 3 bases and J gave up 6 bases, with 17 bases separating them. CDR1 is LNHNV and CDR2 is YYDKDF in the germline V gene (reference sequence). The CDR3 totals 16 residues. Study-level results: Classification by a 13 V-J model distinguished ophthalmopathy from stable hyperthyroidism. Blood held most thyroid clonotypes expanded above 0.001 frequency. The model anticipated ophthalmopathy a median around 6 months pre-onset.

Uncontrolled infection, other autoimmune disease, pregnancy or lactation led to exclusion. This clonotype was detected once. Its cognate antigen is unknown. It was RNA transcripts that yielded the amplified TCR beta CDR3 regions. The TCR CDR3 first-round RT-PCR relied on the HTBI primer set. TCRdb reprocessed the multiplex PCR reads with MiXCR, giving one entry per CDR3 protein. The sample includes a few hundred thousand distinct CDR3 sequences, 40% to 50% of them seen just once. The source is an adult woman with Graves' disease, either hyperthyroidism or ophthalmopathy (not recorded which). The sequenced sample consisted of peripheral blood or thyroid tissue (not recorded which). The chain has TRBV15 and TRBJ2-2; D unresolved. The chain's CDR3 is CATSRALALPPGELFF. CDR3 DNA sequence: TGTGCCACCAGCAGGGCCCTGGCCCTTCCTCCCGGGGAGCTGTTTTTT.